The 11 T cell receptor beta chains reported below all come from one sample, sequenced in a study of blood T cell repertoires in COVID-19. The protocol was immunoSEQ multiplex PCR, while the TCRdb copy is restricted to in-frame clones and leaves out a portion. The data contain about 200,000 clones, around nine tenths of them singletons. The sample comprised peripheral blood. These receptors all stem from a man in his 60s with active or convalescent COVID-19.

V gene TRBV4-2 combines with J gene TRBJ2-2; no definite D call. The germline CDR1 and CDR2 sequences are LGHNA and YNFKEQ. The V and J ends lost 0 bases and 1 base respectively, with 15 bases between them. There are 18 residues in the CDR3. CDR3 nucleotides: TGTGCCAGCAGCCAAGATCTGGGCTATCTCAAGAACACCGGGGAGCTGTTTTTT. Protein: CASSQDLGYLKNTGELFF.

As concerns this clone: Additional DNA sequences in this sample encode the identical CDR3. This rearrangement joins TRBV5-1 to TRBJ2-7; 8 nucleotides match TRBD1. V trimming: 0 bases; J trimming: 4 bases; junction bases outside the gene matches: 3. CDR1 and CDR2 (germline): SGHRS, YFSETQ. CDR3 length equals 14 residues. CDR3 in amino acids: CASSLGQGAYEQYF. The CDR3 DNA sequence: TGCGCCAGCAGCTTGGGGCAGGGGGCGTACGAGCAGTACTTC.

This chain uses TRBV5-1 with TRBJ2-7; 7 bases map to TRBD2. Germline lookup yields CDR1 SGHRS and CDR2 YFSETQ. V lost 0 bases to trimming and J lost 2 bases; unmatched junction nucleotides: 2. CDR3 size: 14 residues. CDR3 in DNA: TGCGCCAGCAGCTTGGAGGGGACTACCTACGAGCAGTACTTC. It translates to CASSLEGTTYEQYF.

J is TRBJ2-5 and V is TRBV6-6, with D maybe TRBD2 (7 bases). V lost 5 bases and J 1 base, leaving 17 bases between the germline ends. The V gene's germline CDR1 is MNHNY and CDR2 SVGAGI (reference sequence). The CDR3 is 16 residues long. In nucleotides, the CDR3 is TGTGCCAGCAGTCGAAAAGTCGGGGGGCGCCAAGAGACCCAGTACTTC. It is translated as CASSRKVGGRQETQYF.

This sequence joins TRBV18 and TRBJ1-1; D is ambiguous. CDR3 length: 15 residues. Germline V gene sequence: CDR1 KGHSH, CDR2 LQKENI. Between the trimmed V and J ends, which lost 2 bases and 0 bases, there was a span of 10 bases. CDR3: CASSPNSRLNTEAFF. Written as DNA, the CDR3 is TGTGCCAGCTCACCAAACAGCCGACTGAACACTGAAGCTTTCTTT.

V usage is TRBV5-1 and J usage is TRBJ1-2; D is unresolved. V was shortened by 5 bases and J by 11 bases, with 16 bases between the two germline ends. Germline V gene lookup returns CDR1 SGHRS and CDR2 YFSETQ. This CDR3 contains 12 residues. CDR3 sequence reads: CASRNVNEEYTF. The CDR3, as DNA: TGCGCCAGCAGAAACGTAAACGAGGAGTACACCTTC. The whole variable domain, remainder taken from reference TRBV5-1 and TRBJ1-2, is KAGVTQTPRYLIKTRGQQVTLSCSPISGHRSVSWYQQTPGQGLQFLFEYFSETQRNKGNFPGRFSGRQFSNSRSEMNVSTLELGDSALYLCASRNVNEEYTFGSGTRLTVV.

This CDR3 reads CASSYAENTGELFF. CDR3 bases: TGTGCCAGCAGTTATGCAGAGAACACCGGGGAGCTGTTTTTT. The chain couples TRBV6-5 to TRBJ2-2, with D unresolved. The V end was cut by 3 bases, the J end by 1 base, with 6 bases between. Germline V gene data show CDR1 as MNHEY and CDR2 as SVGAGI. There are 14 residues in the CDR3.

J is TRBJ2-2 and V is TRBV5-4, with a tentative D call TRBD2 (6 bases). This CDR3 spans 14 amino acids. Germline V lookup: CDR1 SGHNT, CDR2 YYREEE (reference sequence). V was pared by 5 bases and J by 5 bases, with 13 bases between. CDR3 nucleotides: TGTGCCAGCAGGTATAGCGGACCAACCGGGGAGCTGTTTTTT. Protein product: CASRYSGPTGELFF.

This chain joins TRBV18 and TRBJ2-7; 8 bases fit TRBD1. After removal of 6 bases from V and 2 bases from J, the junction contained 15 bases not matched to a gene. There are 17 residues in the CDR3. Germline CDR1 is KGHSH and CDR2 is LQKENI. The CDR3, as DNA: TGTGCCAGCTCGGACGTACCAAGAACAGGGGGGACCTACGAGCAGTACTTC. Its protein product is CASSDVPRTGGTYEQYF.

In DNA, the CDR3 is TGTGCCAGCAGCTTGGGACAGGGATTGGGTCGAACAGATACGCAGTATTTT. This gives the protein CASSLGQGLGRTDTQYF. J is TRBJ2-3 and V is TRBV11-3, with 9 bases fitting TRBD1. The germline CDR1 and CDR2 sequences are SGHNT and YENEEA. J gave up 3 bases and V 3 bases, and 10 bases lay outside the gene matches. This CDR3 is 17 amino acids long. Full variable domain (outside the CDR3, taken from reference TRBV11-3 and TRBJ2-3): EAGVVQSPRYKIIEKKQPVAFWCNPISGHNTLYWYLQNLGQGPELLIRYENEEAVDDSQLPKDRFSAERLKGVDSTLKIQPAELGDSAVYLCASSLGQGLGRTDTQYFGPGTRLTVL.

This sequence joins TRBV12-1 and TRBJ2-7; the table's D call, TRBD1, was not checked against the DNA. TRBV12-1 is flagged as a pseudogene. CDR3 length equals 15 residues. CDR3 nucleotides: TGTGCCAGCAGCCCCCTCGAGGGACAGTACTACGAGCAGTACTTC. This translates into CASSPLEGQYYEQYF.